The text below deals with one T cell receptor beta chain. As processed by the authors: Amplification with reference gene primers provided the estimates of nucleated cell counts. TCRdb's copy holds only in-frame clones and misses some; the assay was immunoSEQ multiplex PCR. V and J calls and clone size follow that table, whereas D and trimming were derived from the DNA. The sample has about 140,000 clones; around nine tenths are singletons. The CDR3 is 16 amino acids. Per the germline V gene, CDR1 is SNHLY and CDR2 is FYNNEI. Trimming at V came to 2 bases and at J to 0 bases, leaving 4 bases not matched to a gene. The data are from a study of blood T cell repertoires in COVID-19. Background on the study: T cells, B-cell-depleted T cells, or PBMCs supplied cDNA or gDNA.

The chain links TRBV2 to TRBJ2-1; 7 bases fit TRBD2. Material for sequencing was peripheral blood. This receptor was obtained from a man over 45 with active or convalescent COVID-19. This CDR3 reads CASSETASGSYNEQFF. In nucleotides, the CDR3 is TGTGCCAGCAGTGAAACGGCTAGCGGCTCCTACAATGAGCAGTTCTTC.